The TCR beta chain described here comes from a study of blood T cell repertoires in COVID-19. About the research overall: Collection of acute and convalescent COVID-19 samples took place in the United States, Italy and Spain. The analysed material was cDNA or gDNA that came from T cells, B-cell-depleted T cells, or PBMCs.

V was clipped by 5 bases and J by 5 bases, with 16 bases between them. Germline loops: CDR1 SGHAT, CDR2 FQNNGV. CDR3 length equals 15 residues. Assay: immunoSEQ multiplex PCR; the TCRdb copy retains only in-frame clones and omits some. Altogether over 75,000 clones are present, roughly 82% being singletons, with the ten largest covering 20% to 25%. The receptor's source is a woman in her forties or fifties with acute or convalescent COVID-19. Sequencing input: peripheral blood. The V and J genes are TRBV11-2 and TRBJ2-1; D ambiguous. The CDR3 DNA reads TGTGCCAGCAGCCCCCGCCTATTTCGTAACAATGAGCAGTTCTTC. Its protein product is CASSPRLFRNNEQFF.